This TCR beta chain was obtained from a study of tumor-infiltrating lymphocytes in oesophageal squamous cell carcinoma. This clonotype was recorded a few times. TCRdb re-called the PCR reads through MiXCR, storing one row per CDR3 protein. Of just under 20,000 distinct CDR3 sequences listed, more than 35% were seen once; the top ten hold roughly two fifths. CDR3 length: 13 residues. Germline-derived CDR1 and CDR2 are SEHNR and FQNEAQ (reference sequence). The TCR originated in a male donor with esophageal squamous cell carcinoma. Material: esophageal tumor tissue. The chain employs TRBV7-9 and TRBJ2-5; TRBD1 might be the D (5 bases). The DNA end favors TRBJ2-7, so the J call may be wrong. CDR3 sequence (DNA): TGTGCCAGCAGCCATGACAGCTCCTACGAGCAGTACTTC. Amino acid sequence: CASSHDSSYEQYF.